This passage covers 30 T cell receptor beta chains from one sample sequenced in a study of post-analysis software for immune sequencing data. Whole-study findings and limits: Roughly five TRBV segments appeared more often in patients than in controls, and TRBV5-6, TRBV5-1 and TRBV20-1 were among these.

The library was made from cDNA and included unique molecular identifiers. TCRdb analysed the PCR reads with MiXCR anew, one entry per CDR3 protein. The table lists approximately 730,000 distinct CDR3 sequences, 46% of them singletons, with approximately 4.4% in the top ten. For these receptors, no antigen is known. Sequencing input: blood. Receptors originate from a girl between 10 and 17 years old with multiple sclerosis.

This clonotype was counted a few times. Germline is not matched at one junction end, which may reflect a read error. CDR3 coding DNA: TGCGCCAGCAGCTTCCTCGGACAGGGGTCAACAAACTATGACTACACCTTC. Protein: CASSFLGQGSTNYDYTF. The chain couples TRBV5-1 to TRBJ1-2; 9 bases align to TRBD1. This CDR3 region has 17 residues. Germline V gives CDR1 SGHRS, CDR2 YFSETQ.

This clonotype was recorded a few times. V gene TRBV4-1 combines with J gene TRBJ2-3; weak D call: TRBD2 (5 bases). V gave up 4 bases and J gave up 4 bases, with 9 bases separating them. Germline V CDR1 and CDR2: MGHRA, YSYEKL. This CDR3 spans 13 amino acids. CDR3 sequence reads: CASSLATADTQYF. Written as DNA, the CDR3 is TGCGCCAGCAGCCTAGCGACGGCAGATACGCAGTATTTT.

This clonotype was observed a few times. V is TRBV10-3 and J is TRBJ2-7; the D gene is possibly TRBD1 (6 bases). Trimming removed 4 bases from V and 3 bases from J, with 13 bases in between. Germline assignment: CDR1 ENHRY and CDR2 SYGVKD. This CDR3 region has 14 residues. In nucleotides, the CDR3 is TGTGCCATCAGTGGGGGCCGGGACAACTACGAGCAGTACTTC. The encoded protein is CAISGGRDNYEQYF.

This clonotype was found a few times. V and J are TRBV7-9 and TRBJ2-3; D is perhaps TRBD1 (6 bases). There are 14 residues in the CDR3. Germline V gives CDR1 SEHNR, CDR2 FQNEAQ (reference sequence). V gave up 4 bases and J gave up 6 bases, with 14 bases separating them. The CDR3 region has the DNA TGTGCCAGCAGCTCCATTTTTAGGGGGGATACGCAGTATTTT. Protein: CASSSIFRGDTQYF.

This clonotype was counted a few times. The chain is built from TRBV7-9 and TRBJ2-7; the match to TRBD1 covers 8 bases. The DNA matches TRBJ2-5 better at its end, which makes the J call doubtful. CDR1 and CDR2 (germline): SEHNR, FQNEAQ (reference sequence). This CDR3 is 14 amino acids long. The CDR3 coding sequence is TGTGCCAGCAGCTACGGGACAGGTCTAGAGACCCAGTACTTC. Its translation: CASSYGTGLETQYF.

The rearrangement links TRBV2 to TRBJ2-7, with 10 nucleotides matching TRBD2. CDR1 SNHLY and CDR2 FYNNEI come from the germline V gene. CDR3 size: 21 residues. With V trimmed by 7 bases and J by 0 bases, 24 bases remained unmatched. CDR3 sequence: CASTITRTSGPLLKSSYEQYF. The CDR3 coding sequence is TGTGCCAGCACCATCACCCGGACTAGCGGACCTTTACTAAAGAGCTCCTACGAGCAGTACTTC.

This rearrangement joins TRBV20-1 to TRBJ1-2; 7 nucleotides agree with TRBD1. Trimming took 0 bases from V and 4 from J; bases not matched to a gene: 11. Per germline, CDR1 DFQATT and CDR2 SNEGSKA (reference sequence). This CDR3 contains 16 residues. DNA of the CDR3: TGCAGTGCTAGAGACCCAAGACAGGGAGGGGGCTATGGCTACACCTTC. It specifies CSARDPRQGGGYGYTF.

This clonotype occurred a few times. The chain couples TRBV10-3 to TRBJ1-4; D unclear. Germline CDR1 is ENHRY and CDR2 is SYGVKD. V was pared by 8 bases and J by 8 bases, with 21 bases between. This CDR3 is 15 amino acids long. In DNA, the CDR3 is TGTGCCATCTCCCCCCGGGCGGGGTTAGACGAAAAACTGTTTTTT. Its translation is CAISPRAGLDEKLFF.

The chain links TRBV11-2 to TRBJ1-2; TRBD1 matches at 9 bases. With 5 bases clipped from V and 2 bases from J, the junction kept 9 bases outside the gene matches. The CDR3 sequence is 16 residues long. From germline, CDR1 is SGHAT and CDR2 FQNNGV. The CDR3 here is CASSLTGTGFNYGYTF. CDR3 DNA sequence: TGTGCCAGCAGCCTAACCGGGACAGGGTTCAACTATGGCTACACCTTC.

A word on this clonotype: At one end the junction does not follow the germline gene, possibly because of a read error. The J gene is TRBJ1-2, the V gene TRBV12-5; TRBD1 is a possible D gene (5 bases). The CDR3 is 15 amino acids. Germline V gene sequence: CDR1 LGHNT, CDR2 FRNRAP. The CDR3 bases are TGCGCTAGTGGTGGGGCCGGACGGAACAACTATGGCTACACCTTC. Translated, it gives CASGGAGRNNYGYTF.

This clonotype was counted ten times or more. The chain couples TRBV7-9 to TRBJ1-2, with 10 bases fitting TRBD1. CDR3 length equals 15 residues. In germline, CDR1 is SEHNR, CDR2 FQNEAQ (reference sequence). V lost 5 bases to trimming and J lost 2 bases; unmatched junction nucleotides: 5. CDR3 sequence reads: CASSARTGGNYGYTF. CDR3 in DNA: TGTGCCAGCAGCGCCCGGACAGGGGGAAACTATGGCTACACCTTC.

This clonotype was seen a handful of times. This sequence joins TRBV6-5 and TRBJ2-5; D remains unclear. The V end was cut by 6 bases, the J end by 2 bases, with 7 bases between. Germline CDR1 is MNHEY and CDR2 is SVGAGI. This CDR3 has 12 residues. The CDR3 loop is CASRGRQETQYF. As DNA, the CDR3 is TGTGCCAGCAGAGGACGACAAGAGACCCAGTACTTC.

The genes are TRBV29-1 and TRBJ2-5; D gene unclear. Per germline, CDR1 SQVTM and CDR2 ANQGSEA. V gave up 3 bases and J gave up 0 bases, with 17 bases separating them. CDR3 length equals 16 residues. This CDR3 is CSVDHLRMSYQETQYF. For the CDR3, the DNA is TGCAGCGTTGACCATTTGAGGATGTCATACCAAGAGACCCAGTACTTC.

The gene calls are TRBV9 and TRBJ2-7, with 7 positions matching TRBD2. The assigned J gene may be wrong: the sequence end matches TRBJ2-5 better. In germline, CDR1 is SGDLS, CDR2 YYNGEE. The CDR3 is 17 amino acids. This CDR3 is CASSVDGSGNRRGTQYF. CDR3 bases: TGTGCCAGCAGCGTAGACGGGAGCGGGAACCGCCGGGGGACCCAGTACTTC.

The V gene is TRBV20-1, the J gene TRBJ2-7; 7 positions agree with TRBD1. Germline CDR1 is DFQATT and CDR2 is SNEGSKA (reference sequence). The V gene end was trimmed by 5 bases and the J gene end by 3 bases; junction bases not matched to a gene: 7. CDR3 length: 13 residues. The CDR3 sequence: CSARPGTVYEQYF. The CDR3 DNA is TGCAGTGCTCGTCCCGGGACAGTCTACGAGCAGTACTTC.

V usage is TRBV12-3 or TRBV12-4 and J usage is TRBJ1-3, with 8 bases lining up with TRBD1. This CDR3 is built from 15 residues. After removal of 4 bases from V and 4 bases from J, the junction contained 6 bases not matched to a gene. CDR3 in amino acids: CASSSDRTGGNTIYF. CDR3 DNA: TGTGCCAGCAGTTCGGATAGGACAGGGGGAAACACCATATATTTT.

The rearrangement uses TRBV20-1 and TRBJ2-7; D gene ambiguous. From germline, CDR1 is DFQATT and CDR2 SNEGSKA (reference sequence). V lost 3 bases and J lost 3, with 12 bases in between. CDR3 length: 13 residues. CDR3 bases: TGCAGTGCTAGCGGCGACACCTTCTACGAGCAGTACTTC. Amino acid sequence: CSASGDTFYEQYF.

The V gene is TRBV16, the J gene TRBJ1-2; D is undetermined. V dropped 5 bases and J dropped 0 bases, with 10 bases sitting between them. The length of the CDR3 is 14 residues. Germline CDR1 reads KGHSY; CDR2 reads FQNENV. The CDR3 nucleotides are TGTGCCAGCAGCGGGCGGAACTCTAACTATGGCTACACCTTC. This encodes CASSGRNSNYGYTF.

The rearrangement links TRBV15 to TRBJ2-7, with TRBD2 as a possible D gene (6 bases). This CDR3 has 15 residues. Trimming pared 5 bases from V and 0 bases from J, leaving 14 bases between. Germline V gene sequence: CDR1 LNHNV, CDR2 YYDKDF (reference sequence). This CDR3 is CATSRDSGSSYEQYF. The CDR3 bases are TGTGCCACCAGCCGTGATAGCGGTAGCTCCTACGAGCAGTACTTC.

Comments on this clonotype: At one end, the junction sequence differs from germline, possibly due to a read error. The chain has TRBV7-7 and TRBJ2-5; D is undetermined. In germline, CDR1 is SSHAT, CDR2 FNYEAQ (reference sequence). CDR3 length: 15 amino acids. The chain's CDR3 is CASSSTFPPTETQYF. DNA for the CDR3: TGTGCTAGCAGCTCCACGTTCCCCCCTACGGAGACCCAGTACTTC.

The chain recombines TRBV28 with TRBJ2-7, with 8 bases that match TRBD1. CDR1 MDHEN and CDR2 SYDVKM come from the germline V gene. The V and J ends lost 5 bases and 2 bases, in that order; junction bases with no gene match: 8. The CDR3 contains 15 residues. In DNA, the CDR3 is TGTGCCAGCAGTCCGGTGGGACAGGTAGCCTACGAGCAGTACTTC. It specifies CASSPVGQVAYEQYF.

V is TRBV20-1 and J is TRBJ2-7; D is uncertain. Per germline, CDR1 DFQATT and CDR2 SNEGSKA (reference sequence). V was shortened by 4 bases and J by 0 bases, with 16 bases between the two germline ends. This CDR3 comprises 15 residues. The CDR3, as DNA: TGCAGTGCTACACGACCCCGACGATCCTCCTACGAGCAGTACTTC. It yields the protein CSATRPRRSSYEQYF.

In its sample, this clonotype was seen a few times. The chain's CDR3 is CSAQTYRGGYEQYF. For the CDR3, the DNA is TGCAGTGCCCAAACCTACAGGGGAGGCTACGAGCAGTACTTC. The V gene is TRBV20-1, the J gene TRBJ2-7, with TRBD1 as a possible D gene (7 bases). From germline, CDR1 is DFQATT and CDR2 SNEGSKA (reference sequence). V was clipped by 6 bases and J by 3 bases, with 18 bases between them. CDR3 size: 14 residues.

The chain's CDR3 is CASRGRGANYGYTF. CDR3 sequence (DNA): TGTGCCAGCAGGGGTCGGGGCGCTAACTATGGCTACACCTTC. This chain links TRBV2 with TRBJ1-2, with D tentatively TRBD1 (5 bases). Germline lookup yields CDR1 SNHLY and CDR2 FYNNEI. The ends were cut back, 6 bases at V and 0 bases at J, with 11 bases in the middle. The CDR3 spans 14 residues.

The rearrangement links TRBV7-8 to TRBJ1-3; D might be TRBD1 (5 bases). The CDR3 covers 16 residues. The germline gives CDR1 SGHVS, CDR2 FQNEAQ. V was cut by 1 base and J by 1 base, with 11 bases left in between. The CDR3 region is CASSLELGGSGNTIYF. Written as DNA, the CDR3 is TGTGCCAGCAGCTTAGAGTTGGGGGGATCTGGAAACACCATATATTTT.

The chain carries TRBV20-1 and TRBJ1-4; D is possibly TRBD1 (5 bases). In germline, CDR1 is DFQATT, CDR2 SNEGSKA (reference sequence). CDR3 length: 15 residues. V was pared by 4 bases and J by 8 bases, with 20 bases between. CDR3 loop: CSATQFLGRDEKLFF. In DNA, the CDR3 is TGCAGTGCTACCCAATTCCTCGGGAGGGACGAAAAACTGTTTTTT.

The chain carries TRBV5-1 and TRBJ2-5, with 8 bases identical to TRBD1. J gave up 5 bases and V 6 bases, and 12 bases lay outside the gene matches. This CDR3 has 15 residues. Germline assignment: CDR1 SGHRS and CDR2 YFSETQ. The DNA of the CDR3 is TGCGCCAGCACAGGGGGCTATACTGGGTATGAGACCCAGTACTTC. This sequence encodes CASTGGYTGYETQYF.

The chain is built from TRBV9 and TRBJ2-1, with 10 bases identical to TRBD2. Matching the DNA end better, TRBJ2-7 makes the J call doubtful. Germline V gene data show CDR1 as SGDLS and CDR2 as YYNGEE. There are 16 residues in the CDR3. The CDR3 sequence: CASTPGGSGGYNEQYF. In DNA, the CDR3 is TGTGCCAGCACCCCAGGGGGTAGCGGGGGGTACAATGAGCAGTACTTC.

This clonotype appeared a few times. The J gene is TRBJ2-4, the V gene TRBV2; no clear D. Matching the DNA end better, TRBJ2-7 makes the J call doubtful. The CDR3 is made up of 10 amino acids. Per the germline V gene, CDR1 is SNHLY and CDR2 is FYNNEI. The chain's CDR3 is CASVAGEQYF. The CDR3 DNA sequence: TGTGCCAGCGTAGCAGGCGAGCAGTACTTC.

There are a few counts of this clonotype. The chain joins TRBV15 to TRBJ1-6; the D gene is possibly TRBD1 (5 bases). This CDR3 is built from 15 residues. V was cut by 3 bases and J by 7 bases, with 13 bases left in between. The germline gives CDR1 LNHNV, CDR2 YYDKDF (reference sequence). The CDR3: CATSSGGVGNSPLHF. As DNA, the CDR3 is TGTGCCACCAGCAGCGGGGGGGTAGGAAATTCACCCCTCCACTTT. The variable domain in full, with the rest retrieved from reference TRBV15 and TRBJ1-6, is DAMVIQNPRYQVTQFGKPVTLSCSQTLNHNVMYWYQQKSSQAPKLLFHYYDKDFNNEADTPDNFQSRRPNTSFCFLDIRSPGLGDTAMYLCATSSGGVGNSPLHFGNGTRLTVT.